The 16 T cell receptor beta chains listed next were all sequenced from one sample in a study of cytomegalovirus exposure and HLA in healthy donors. Vbeta (60) and Jbeta (13) primers were used in the PCR. Sequenced by immunoSEQ multiplex PCR; TCRdb stores in-frame clones only, minus some. The profile covers under 140,000 clones, with around four fifths appearing a single time and roughly 6.2% taken by the ten largest. Sequencing was done on a sample of PBMCs. These receptors were obtained from a young man in good health and CMV-seropositive.

This chain connects TRBV6-6 to TRBJ1-2, with D possibly TRBD1 on 5 matching bases. The CDR3 contains 12 residues. Germline V gene sequence: CDR1 MNHNY, CDR2 SVGAGI (reference sequence). V was clipped by 0 bases and J by 10 bases, with 9 bases between them. The CDR3 loop is CASSYSGRDYTF. The CDR3 DNA reads as TGTGCCAGCAGTTACTCGGGCAGGGACTACACCTTC.

J is TRBJ2-1 and V is TRBV19, with D possibly being TRBD2 (5 bases). Trimming cost V 1 base and J 9 bases, with 16 bases left between them. Germline V gene lookup returns CDR1 LNHDA and CDR2 SQIVND (reference sequence). This CDR3 comprises 15 residues. CDR3 protein: CASSIVADSVSEQFF. In DNA, the CDR3 is TGTGCCAGTAGTATAGTCGCGGACTCCGTCAGTGAGCAGTTCTTC.

This chain uses TRBV18 with TRBJ2-7; weak D call: TRBD2 (5 bases). This CDR3 is built from 12 residues. Per germline, CDR1 KGHSH and CDR2 LQKENI. Trimming removed 6 bases at V and 7 bases at J, with 13 bases between. DNA for the CDR3: TGTGCCAGCTCGTCGGATAGAGGGGAGCAGTACTTC. It specifies CASSSDRGEQYF.

V and J are TRBV19 and TRBJ1-1; D is unclear. Trimming stripped 8 bases from V and 0 bases from J, with 16 bases between. CDR1 is LNHDA, CDR2 SQIVND, per germline (reference sequence). There are 15 residues in the CDR3. This CDR3 reads CASCAGPYLNTEAFF. The CDR3 DNA reads as TGTGCCAGTTGTGCAGGCCCCTATCTGAACACTGAAGCTTTCTTT. The full variable domain, in which reference TRBV19 and TRBJ1-1 provide the parts outside the CDR3, is DGGITQSPKYLFRKEGQNVTLSCEQNLNHDAMYWYRQDPGQGLRLIYYSQIVNDFQKGDIAEGYSVSREKKESFPLTVTSAQKNPTAFYLCASCAGPYLNTEAFFGQGTRLTVV.

The J gene is TRBJ2-3, the V gene TRBV19, with D possibly TRBD1 on 5 matching bases. The CDR3 runs to 15 residues. From germline, CDR1 is LNHDA and CDR2 SQIVND (reference sequence). With 0 bases removed from V and 7 bases from J, the gap between germline ends came to 14 bases. The DNA for the CDR3 is TGTGCCAGTAGTATAGAGGGCAGAGACAGTAATACGCAGTATTTT. The encoded protein is CASSIEGRDSNTQYF.

The rearrangement uses TRBV29-1 and TRBJ1-1, with 7 bases that match TRBD1. V was pared by 4 bases and J by 5 bases, with 7 bases of the junction left unmatched. The CDR3 runs to 13 residues. The germline V gene encodes CDR1 SQVTM and CDR2 ANQGSEA. The CDR3 sequence: CSVASQGDTEAFF. CDR3 nucleotide sequence: TGCAGCGTTGCCTCGCAGGGGGATACTGAAGCTTTCTTT.

The J gene is TRBJ1-3, the V gene TRBV19; 10 bases are a match to TRBD1. This CDR3 contains 18 residues. Trimming took 8 bases from V and 0 from J; bases not matched to a gene: 13. Germline V gives CDR1 LNHDA, CDR2 SQIVND (reference sequence). CDR3: CASSAGTGAPVSGNTIYF. CDR3 in DNA: TGTGCCAGTTCCGCCGGGACAGGGGCTCCCGTCTCTGGAAACACCATATATTTT. The variable domain in full, with the rest retrieved from reference TRBV19 and TRBJ1-3, is DGGITQSPKYLFRKEGQNVTLSCEQNLNHDAMYWYRQDPGQGLRLIYYSQIVNDFQKGDIAEGYSVSREKKESFPLTVTSAQKNPTAFYLCASSAGTGAPVSGNTIYFGEGSWLTVV.

The chain uses TRBV27 and TRBJ2-5; the match to TRBD1 covers 11 bases. The CDR3 has 17 residues. The germline V gene encodes CDR1 MNHEY and CDR2 SMNVEV (reference sequence). V dropped 2 bases and J dropped 1; count of bases not matched to a gene: 6. The CDR3 protein is CASSLTGTGGLQETQYF. The DNA of the CDR3 is TGTGCCAGCAGTTTAACCGGGACAGGGGGACTCCAAGAGACCCAGTACTTC.

This clone was counted once. The chain employs TRBV19 and TRBJ1-2, with a weak D call TRBD1 (5 bases). This CDR3 is built from 14 residues. V lost 10 bases, J lost 3 bases, and 18 bases lay in between. Germline V gene lookup returns CDR1 LNHDA and CDR2 SQIVND (reference sequence). The CDR3 region is CATTPGTTDYGYTF. The CDR3 DNA reads as TGTGCCACCACACCCGGGACTACTGACTATGGCTACACCTTC.

The J gene is TRBJ2-7, the V gene TRBV30; 9 nucleotides match TRBD2. V dropped 3 bases and J dropped 0; count of bases not matched to a gene: 3. Germline loops: CDR1 GTSNPN, CDR2 SVGIG (reference sequence). This CDR3 is 14 amino acids long. The CDR3 coding sequence is TGTGCCTGGAGGGCGGGGGGGAGCTCCTACGAGCAGTACTTC. Translated, it gives CAWRAGGSSYEQYF.

This clone has a single count. The chain employs TRBV5-1 and TRBJ1-1, with 8 bases matching TRBD1. Germline V gene lookup returns CDR1 SGHRS and CDR2 YFSETQ. This CDR3 region has 15 residues. V shed 3 bases, J shed 0 bases, and the junction held 4 bases outside the gene matches. DNA for the CDR3: TGCGCCAGCAGCTGGGGACAGGCCATGAACACTGAAGCTTTCTTT. Translation: CASSWGQAMNTEAFF.

The sample holds one count of this clone. The rearrangement uses TRBV6-5 and TRBJ1-2, with D unclear. Germline CDR1 MNHEY, CDR2 SVGAGI. V was cut by 2 bases and J by 3 bases, with 7 bases left in between. CDR3 length: 13 residues. CDR3 DNA sequence: TGTGCCAGCAGTTACACATCAGACTATGGCTACACCTTC. It encodes CASSYTSDYGYTF.

This clone was seen a handful of times. The rearrangement uses TRBV27 and TRBJ1-6; 7 nucleotides match TRBD1. The CDR3 has 15 residues. Germline lookup yields CDR1 MNHEY and CDR2 SMNVEV (reference sequence). V trimming: 1 base; J trimming: 8 bases; junction bases outside the gene matches: 5. CDR3 amino acids: CASSLFRDSYSPLHF. CDR3 DNA: TGTGCCAGCAGTTTATTCCGGGACAGCTATTCACCCCTCCACTTT.

The CDR3 DNA reads as TGTGCCAGCAGCTTAGCAGCCTACTCCCGGGACAGGGGACGAGGAGGCTACACCTTC. Protein sequence: CASSLAAYSRDRGRGGYTF. The chain recombines TRBV11-1 with TRBJ1-2; 10 nucleotides align to TRBD1. Trimming removed 0 bases from V and 8 bases from J; junction bases left unmatched: 18. This CDR3 contains 19 residues. Germline loops: CDR1 SGHAT, CDR2 FQDESV (reference sequence).

This chain uses TRBV4-3 with TRBJ2-2; the match to TRBD2 covers 12 bases. The CDR3 is 17 residues long. Germline assignment: CDR1 LGHNA and CDR2 YSLEER. The J segment lost 8 bases and the V segment lost 0 bases, leaving 7 bases of the junction unmatched. In nucleotides, the CDR3 is TGCGCCAGCAGCCAAGATCGGCTAGCGGGGGGGCTGGGGGAGCTGTTTTTT. The encoded protein is CASSQDRLAGGLGELFF.

The gene calls are TRBV7-7 and TRBJ2-7; 8 bases match TRBD1. Germline V lookup: CDR1 SSHAT, CDR2 FNYEAQ (reference sequence). The ends lost 1 base at V and 2 bases at J; junction bases unmatched: 1. This CDR3 has 14 amino acids. This chain's CDR3 is CASSLGTGTYEQYF. CDR3 DNA: TGTGCCAGCAGCTTAGGGACAGGGACCTACGAGCAGTACTTC. The full variable domain, rest sourced from reference TRBV7-7 and TRBJ2-7, is GAGVSQSPRYKVTKRGQDVTLRCDPISSHATLYWYQQALGQGPEFLTYFNYEAQPDKSGLPSDRFSAERPEGSISTLTIQRTEQRDSAMYRCASSLGTGTYEQYFGPGTRLTVT.